A selection of T cell receptor beta chains follows, all from one sample in a study of blood T cell repertoires in COVID-19. Profiling relied on immunoSEQ multiplex PCR, and the TCRdb table lists in-frame clones only, not all of them. The table has about 98,000 clones, approximately 86% seen once; the top ten hold under 3%. The sample taken for sequencing was peripheral blood. The source is a man aged 50 to 59 with active or convalescent COVID-19. The CDR3 runs from the conserved cysteine through the conserved F or W. D genes are given only for firm matches. Clone size is stated in some rows and not others, as once, few, many or a class when expanded.

J | length | D | V | size | CDR3 | DNA
TRBJ1-1 | 14 | - | TRBV3-1/TRBV3-2 | - | CASSQEGGHGEAFF | TGTGCCAGCAGCCAAGAGGGGGGGCATGGTGAAGCTTTCTTT
TRBJ2-2 | 14 | - | TRBV5-1 | - | CASTDLADTGELFF | TGCGCCAGCACGGATCTGGCGGACACCGGGGAGCTGTTTTTT
TRBJ1-1 | 15 | - | TRBV14 | once | CASSPTREGGTEAFF | TGTGCCAGCAGCCCAACAAGGGAGGGTGGTACTGAAGCTTTCTTT
TRBJ2-3 | 16 | - | TRBV5-4 | - | CASSSRRDWNTDTQYF | TGTGCCAGCAGCTCGAGGCGGGACTGGAACACAGATACGCAGTATTTT
TRBJ1-1 | 14 | - | TRBV19 | - | CASNLPGRKTEAFF | TGTGCCAGTAACCTCCCAGGGAGGAAAACTGAAGCTTTCTTT
TRBJ1-1 | 15 | TRBD1 | TRBV6-5 | few | CASSWEGQGNTEAFF | TGTGCCAGCAGTTGGGAGGGACAGGGAAACACTGAAGCTTTCTTT
TRBJ1-1 | 13 | - | TRBV7-2 | - | CASSSLRDTEAFF | TGTGCCAGCAGCTCGCTTCGGGACACTGAAGCTTTCTTT
TRBJ1-6 | 13 | - | TRBV2 | - | CASSEDQAHALHF | TGTGCCAGCAGTGAAGATCAGGCCCACGCCCTCCACTTT
TRBJ1-3 | 13 | - | TRBV6-5 | few | CATTRLNGNTIYF | TGTGCCACCACGAGGTTAAATGGAAACACCATATATTTT
TRBJ2-3 | 16 | TRBD1 | TRBV19 | - | CASSPDRGASTDTQYF | TGTGCCAGTAGTCCTGACAGGGGCGCTAGCACAGATACGCAGTATTTT
TRBJ1-4 | 16 | TRBD1 | TRBV5-6 | once | CASSPREGAFNEKLFF | TGTGCCAGCAGCCCTCGGGAGGGGGCCTTTAATGAAAAACTGTTTTTT
TRBJ2-3 | 15 | TRBD1 | TRBV11-2 | - | CASSLDRGLADTQYF | TGTGCCAGCAGCTTAGACAGGGGGCTCGCAGATACGCAGTATTTT
TRBJ1-6 | 14 | TRBD1 | TRBV28 | - | CASTSSQGESPLHF | TGTGCCAGCACCTCCTCACAGGGGGAATCACCCCTCCACTTT
TRBJ1-6 | 12 | - | TRBV10-3 | - | CAISNSNSPLHF | TGTGCCATCAGTAACAGTAATTCACCCCTCCACTTT
TRBJ2-5 | 13 | - | TRBV14 | few | CASSQRHQETQYF | TGTGCCAGCAGCCAACGTCACCAAGAGACCCAGTACTTC
TRBJ2-3 | 16 | - | TRBV9 | - | CASSVRSIGEADTQYF | TGTGCCAGCAGCGTCCGCTCGATAGGGGAGGCAGATACGCAGTATTTT
TRBJ1-1 | 14 | TRBD1 | TRBV19 | - | CASSIGQGGTEAFF | TGTGCCAGTAGTATCGGACAGGGAGGCACTGAAGCTTTCTTT
TRBJ1-2 | 12 | - | TRBV28 | - | CASSLSSYGYTF | TGTGCCAGCAGTTTGTCCTCCTATGGCTACACCTTC
TRBJ1-5 | 15 | TRBD1 | TRBV6-6 | - | CASSPRTGGGQPQHF | TGTGCCAGCAGCCCTAGGACAGGGGGCGGTCAGCCCCAGCATTTT
TRBJ1-2 | 14 | - | TRBV5-1 | - | CASSLEGQNNGYTF | TGCGCCAGCAGCTTGGAGGGGCAGAATAATGGCTACACCTTC
TRBJ2-1 | 16 | TRBD2 | TRBV5-1 | - | CASSFLASGGHNEQFF | TGCGCCAGCAGCTTCCTTGCTAGCGGGGGCCACAATGAGCAGTTCTTC
TRBJ1-1 | 18 | TRBD1 | TRBV4-3 | - | CASSQDSGRGTGVTEAFF | TGCGCCAGCAGCCAAGATTCTGGGCGGGGGACAGGCGTCACTGAAGCTTTCTTT
TRBJ1-5 | 12 | - | TRBV6-2/TRBV6-3 | - | CASSDTNQPQHF | TGTGCCAGCAGTGACACCAATCAGCCCCAGCATTTT
TRBJ1-4 | 15 | - | TRBV7-9 | - | CASSLGAGLNEKLFF | TGTGCCAGCAGCTTAGGAGCAGGGCTAAATGAAAAACTGTTTTTT
TRBJ1-6 | 16 | - | TRBV6-6 | - | CASSYSNQGDNSPLHF | TGTGCCAGCAGTTACTCTAATCAGGGCGATAATTCACCCCTCCACTTT
TRBJ2-5 | 14 | - | TRBV7-9 | - | CASSLMSLQETQYF | TGTGCCAGCAGCTTAATGAGTCTCCAAGAGACCCAGTACTTC
TRBJ1-1 | 16 | - | TRBV5-4 | - | CASSPPGGPMNTEAFF | TGTGCCAGCAGCCCACCGGGGGGACCCATGAACACTGAAGCTTTCTTT
TRBJ1-2 | 12 | - | TRBV28 | - | CASSVGQWGYTF | TGTGCCAGCAGTGTAGGACAGTGGGGCTACACCTTC
TRBJ2-7 | 11 | - | TRBV5-6 | once | CASSFGAEQYF | TGTGCCAGCAGCTTTGGGGCCGAGCAGTACTTC
TRBJ2-7 | 16 | - | TRBV19 | - | CASSRSGDRTSYEQYF | TGTGCCAGTAGTAGGTCCGGAGACAGGACCTCCTACGAGCAGTACTTC
TRBJ1-5 | 15 | TRBD1 | TRBV19 | few | CASSRAGQNNQPQHF | TGTGCCAGTAGTAGGGCGGGACAGAACAATCAGCCCCAGCATTTT
TRBJ1-1 | 15 | - | TRBV11-1 | - | CASTTGGQSNTEAFF | TGTGCCAGCACCACGGGGGGTCAGTCGAACACTGAAGCTTTCTTT
TRBJ2-1 | 15 | TRBD2 | TRBV6-5 | - | CASKRLAGGHNEQFF | TGTGCCAGCAAACGACTAGCGGGGGGACACAATGAGCAGTTCTTC
TRBJ1-4 | 15 | - | TRBV10-3 | - | CAISESSQRNEKLFF | TGTGCCATCAGTGAGTCGAGCCAGCGTAATGAAAAACTGTTTTTT
TRBJ2-1 | 15 | - | TRBV4-3 | - | CASSQGQDSYNEQFF | TGCGCCAGCAGCCAAGGCCAGGACTCCTACAATGAGCAGTTCTTC
TRBJ2-1 | 13 | TRBD1 | TRBV12-3/TRBV12-4 | - | CASRYDQGVEQFF | TGTGCCAGCAGATACGACCAGGGGGTTGAGCAGTTCTTC
TRBJ1-1 | 13 | - | TRBV10-1 | - | CASSESQNTEAFF | TGCGCCAGCAGTGAGTCTCAGAACACTGAAGCTTTCTTT
TRBJ1-2 | 16 | TRBD1 | TRBV18 | once | CASSPMGRGTGTGYTF | TGTGCCAGCTCACCAATGGGGCGAGGGACAGGGACGGGCTACACCTTC
TRBJ2-2 | 14 | - | TRBV7-9 | - | CASSLELNTGELFF | TGTGCCAGCAGCTTAGAACTCAACACCGGGGAGCTGTTTTTT
TRBJ1-6 | 17 | - | TRBV6-1 | few | CASSEAGGSSYNSPLHF | TGTGCCAGCAGTGAAGCGGGCGGGAGCTCCTATAATTCACCCCTCCACTTT
TRBJ1-6 | 13 | - | TRBV9 | - | CASSQGYNSPLHF | TGTGCCAGCAGTCAGGGCTATAATTCACCCCTCCACTTT
TRBJ2-7 | 14 | - | TRBV3-1/TRBV3-2 | few | CASSPMAVAYEQYF | TGTGCCAGCAGCCCCATGGCGGTGGCCTACGAGCAGTACTTC
TRBJ2-5 | 15 | TRBD1 | TRBV3-1/TRBV3-2 | - | CASSQDPRGPETQYF | TGTGCCAGCAGCCAAGACCCCAGGGGGCCCGAGACCCAGTACTTC
TRBJ1-2 | 15 | - | TRBV6-1 | - | CASSEGISPGYGYTF | TGTGCCAGCAGTGAAGGTATCTCCCCAGGGTATGGCTACACCTTC
TRBJ2-4 | 16 | - | TRBV23-1 | - | CASSQSSDAGKNIQYF | TGCGCCAGCAGTCAATCCTCCGATGCAGGCAAAAACATTCAGTACTTC
TRBJ1-2 | 13 | TRBD1 | TRBV12-3/TRBV12-4 | - | CASTTQQGDGYTF | TGTGCCAGCACAACTCAACAGGGGGATGGCTACACCTTC
TRBJ1-2 | 15 | - | TRBV4-1 | - | CASSQELGSSHGYTF | TGCGCCAGCAGCCAAGAACTAGGGAGTTCCCATGGCTACACCTTC
TRBJ2-2 | 11 | - | TRBV24-1 | - | CATSSTGELFF | TGTGCCACCTCCAGCACCGGGGAGCTGTTTTTT
TRBJ2-1 | 14 | TRBD1 | TRBV6-1 | - | CASSDRDRYNEQFF | TGTGCCAGCAGTGACCGGGACAGGTACAATGAGCAGTTCTTC